A selection of T cell receptor beta chains follows, all from one sample in a study of blood T cell repertoires in COVID-19. TCRdb's table, derived via immunoSEQ multiplex PCR, lists solely in-frame clones and lacks some. The sample consists of around 150,000 clones, around 82% of them appearing once. The sequenced material came from peripheral blood. The receptors shown here come from a man between 60 and 70 years old with acute or convalescent COVID-19. CDR3s include the opening cysteine and the closing phenylalanine or tryptophan. D genes are given only for firm matches. Some rows mark clone size as missing; the rest say once, few, many or name a class of expanded clone.

j_gene: TRBJ1-2
abundance: .
d_gene: .
v_gene: TRBV28
CDR3nt: TGTGCCAGCAGCTTTCCTTCCTCAGGGCTTAGCTACACCTTC
CDR3aa: CASSFPSSGLSYTF

j_gene: TRBJ1-2
abundance: .
d_gene: TRBD1
v_gene: TRBV10-3
CDR3nt: TGTGCCATCAGTGGAAGCCGGGACAGGAACTATGGCTACACCTTC
CDR3aa: CAISGSRDRNYGYTF

j_gene: TRBJ2-7
abundance: .
d_gene: TRBD1
v_gene: TRBV6-5
CDR3nt: TGTGCCAGCAAACCGGGACAGGGTAACGAGCAGTACTTC
CDR3aa: CASKPGQGNEQYF

j_gene: TRBJ2-2
abundance: .
d_gene: TRBD1
v_gene: TRBV5-4
CDR3nt: TGTGCCAGCAGCTTGGGGGTGGACAGGGCCTCGAGGGGGGAGCTGTTTTTT
CDR3aa: CASSLGVDRASRGELFF

j_gene: TRBJ2-7
abundance: few
d_gene: .
v_gene: TRBV4-1
CDR3nt: TGCGCCAGCAGCCAAAGCGCAAGCGAGGCCTACGAGCAGTACTTC
CDR3aa: CASSQSASEAYEQYF

j_gene: TRBJ2-5
abundance: .
d_gene: TRBD2
v_gene: TRBV5-1
CDR3nt: TGCGCCAGCAGCTATCTAGCGGGGGGGCCCCAAGAGACCCAGTACTTC
CDR3aa: CASSYLAGGPQETQYF

j_gene: TRBJ2-1
abundance: .
d_gene: .
v_gene: TRBV11-1
CDR3nt: TGTGCCAGCAGCTTGAGGGAGGCTGGAAGTGATGAGCAGTTCTTC
CDR3aa: CASSLREAGSDEQFF

j_gene: TRBJ1-4
abundance: .
d_gene: .
v_gene: TRBV5-6
CDR3nt: TGTGCCAGCAGCCAAATCGAAAGTACAGGGAAACTGTTTTTT
CDR3aa: CASSQIESTGKLFF

j_gene: TRBJ1-1
abundance: .
d_gene: .
v_gene: TRBV7-9
CDR3nt: TGTGCCAGCAGCTTAACGGGGGACACTGAAGCTTTCTTT
CDR3aa: CASSLTGDTEAFF

j_gene: TRBJ1-2
abundance: .
d_gene: .
v_gene: TRBV12-1
CDR3nt: TGTGCCAGCAGTACCCAGGGGGGCGCTTGTGGCTACACCTTC
CDR3aa: CASSTQGGACGYTF

j_gene: TRBJ2-1
abundance: medium-sized
d_gene: .
v_gene: TRBV10-2
CDR3nt: TGCGCCACCACTAGCTCCTACAATGAGCAGTTCTTC
CDR3aa: CATTSSYNEQFF

j_gene: TRBJ1-4
abundance: .
d_gene: .
v_gene: TRBV6-6
CDR3nt: TGTGCCAGCAACCCGGCAGGACTAGGACTGTTTTTT
CDR3aa: CASNPAGLGLFF

j_gene: TRBJ2-3
abundance: .
d_gene: TRBD2
v_gene: TRBV28
CDR3nt: TGTGCCAGCAGTTTACACCCTAGCGGGAGTGGCACAGATACGCAGTATTTT
CDR3aa: CASSLHPSGSGTDTQYF

j_gene: TRBJ2-3
abundance: .
d_gene: TRBD2
v_gene: TRBV19
CDR3nt: TGTGCCAGTAGTCCGGGGACTAGCGGCTGGGGAGATACGCAGTATTTT
CDR3aa: CASSPGTSGWGDTQYF

j_gene: TRBJ2-7
abundance: .
d_gene: .
v_gene: TRBV5-1
CDR3nt: TGCGCCAGCAGGTTGGGGGAGGCTCAATGGTACGAGCAGTACTTC
CDR3aa: CASRLGEAQWYEQYF

j_gene: TRBJ1-5
abundance: .
d_gene: TRBD1
v_gene: TRBV3-1/TRBV3-2
CDR3nt: TGTGCCAGCAGCCAGACAGGGGGCAGCAATCAGCCCCAGCATTTT
CDR3aa: CASSQTGGSNQPQHF

j_gene: TRBJ2-7
abundance: .
d_gene: TRBD1
v_gene: TRBV5-1
CDR3nt: TGCGCCAGCAGCTCATCCGCCGGGACAGGGCACGAGCAGTACTTC
CDR3aa: CASSSSAGTGHEQYF

j_gene: TRBJ2-1
abundance: .
d_gene: .
v_gene: TRBV9
CDR3nt: TGTGCCAGCAGCGTATTCGGGGGTTTGGACTACAATGAGCAGTTCTTC
CDR3aa: CASSVFGGLDYNEQFF

j_gene: TRBJ1-5
abundance: few
d_gene: .
v_gene: TRBV28
CDR3nt: TGTGCCAGCACCCCAACCCGGAATCAGCCCCAGCATTTT
CDR3aa: CASTPTRNQPQHF

j_gene: TRBJ2-7
abundance: .
d_gene: TRBD2
v_gene: TRBV9
CDR3nt: TGTGCCAGCAGCTTCGGACTAGCGGGAGTCGGCGAGCAGTACTTC
CDR3aa: CASSFGLAGVGEQYF

j_gene: TRBJ1-2
abundance: .
d_gene: .
v_gene: TRBV3-1/TRBV3-2
CDR3nt: TGTGCCAGCAGCCAGCCCAACGTAGAGGGTTATGGCTACACCTTC
CDR3aa: CASSQPNVEGYGYTF

j_gene: TRBJ2-5
abundance: .
d_gene: TRBD1
v_gene: TRBV7-2
CDR3nt: TGTGCCAGCAGTAGGGACAGGCAAGAGACCCAGTACTTC
CDR3aa: CASSRDRQETQYF

j_gene: TRBJ1-2
abundance: .
d_gene: TRBD1
v_gene: TRBV19
CDR3nt: TGTGCCAGTAGTATGTCAGGGACAGCGCCTGGAGGCTACACCTTC
CDR3aa: CASSMSGTAPGGYTF

j_gene: TRBJ1-5
abundance: .
d_gene: TRBD1
v_gene: TRBV28
CDR3nt: TGTGCCAGCAGTTTACCGGACAGGGCCAATCAGCCCCAGCATTTT
CDR3aa: CASSLPDRANQPQHF

j_gene: TRBJ2-2
abundance: .
d_gene: TRBD2
v_gene: TRBV5-1
CDR3nt: TGCGCCAGCAGCCCCTTGACCAGGCAATTCCTAGCGGGAGGCAACACCGGGGAGCTGTTTTTT
CDR3aa: CASSPLTRQFLAGGNTGELFF

j_gene: TRBJ1-2
abundance: .
d_gene: .
v_gene: TRBV6-5
CDR3nt: TGTGCCAGCAGTTCAGGGTGGAACTATGGCTACACCTTC
CDR3aa: CASSSGWNYGYTF

j_gene: TRBJ1-1
abundance: few
d_gene: .
v_gene: TRBV27
CDR3nt: TGTGCCAGCAGTCTAGGACACAACACTGAAGCTTTCTTT
CDR3aa: CASSLGHNTEAFF

j_gene: TRBJ2-1
abundance: .
d_gene: .
v_gene: TRBV4-1
CDR3nt: TGCGCCAGCAGCCAAGAGGGTAGTCTAGCGCCGCACAATGAGCAGTTCTTC
CDR3aa: CASSQEGSLAPHNEQFF

j_gene: TRBJ2-1
abundance: .
d_gene: TRBD2
v_gene: TRBV2
CDR3nt: TGTGCCAGCGGGGGGGACCGGGACCCGCAGTTCTTC
CDR3aa: CASGGDRDPQFF

j_gene: TRBJ2-7
abundance: .
d_gene: .
v_gene: TRBV19
CDR3nt: TGTGCCAGTAGTACAAGTCAGGGATCCCATACCTACGAGCAGTACTTC
CDR3aa: CASSTSQGSHTYEQYF

j_gene: TRBJ1-5
abundance: .
d_gene: TRBD1
v_gene: TRBV2
CDR3nt: TGTGCCAGCAGTGTGGGACAGGGAGATCAGCCCCAGCATTTT
CDR3aa: CASSVGQGDQPQHF

j_gene: TRBJ1-6
abundance: many
d_gene: .
v_gene: TRBV28
CDR3nt: TGTGCCAGCAGTTTATACCCACCGAGGAGTTCACCCCTCCACTTT
CDR3aa: CASSLYPPRSSPLHF

j_gene: TRBJ2-4
abundance: .
d_gene: .
v_gene: TRBV30
CDR3nt: TGTGCCTGGAGTGTACCAGGGGCGGCCAAAAACATTCAGTACTTC
CDR3aa: CAWSVPGAAKNIQYF

j_gene: TRBJ2-3
abundance: .
d_gene: TRBD2
v_gene: TRBV6-4
CDR3nt: TGTGCCAGCAGTGACTCAGTAGCGGGAGGCACAGATACGCAGTATTTT
CDR3aa: CASSDSVAGGTDTQYF

j_gene: TRBJ2-7
abundance: .
d_gene: TRBD1
v_gene: TRBV19
CDR3nt: TGTGCCAGTAGTATATCCGGGACAGGGAACGAGCAGTACTTC
CDR3aa: CASSISGTGNEQYF

j_gene: TRBJ2-1
abundance: .
d_gene: TRBD2
v_gene: TRBV11-2
CDR3nt: TGTGCCAGCAGTCTCCTAGCGGGAGGATACAATGAGCAGTTCTTC
CDR3aa: CASSLLAGGYNEQFF

j_gene: TRBJ1-1
abundance: .
d_gene: .
v_gene: TRBV5-1
CDR3nt: TGCGCCAGCAGCTGGGGGACGGGGGACACTGAAGCTTTCTTT
CDR3aa: CASSWGTGDTEAFF

j_gene: TRBJ2-7
abundance: .
d_gene: TRBD2
v_gene: TRBV4-2
CDR3nt: TGTGCCAGCAGCCAAGAGTGGGCGGGAGACTCCTACGAGCAGTACTTC
CDR3aa: CASSQEWAGDSYEQYF

j_gene: TRBJ2-5
abundance: .
d_gene: TRBD2
v_gene: TRBV7-9
CDR3nt: TGTGCCAGCAGCCCCCGGAGACTAGCGAGACAAGAGACCCAGTACTTC
CDR3aa: CASSPRRLARQETQYF

j_gene: TRBJ1-2
abundance: .
d_gene: TRBD1
v_gene: TRBV6-5
CDR3nt: TGTGCCAGCAGTCGGACAGGGGGCAACTATGGCTACACCTTC
CDR3aa: CASSRTGGNYGYTF

j_gene: TRBJ1-4
abundance: .
d_gene: .
v_gene: TRBV28
CDR3nt: TGTGCCAGCACCGACGGACAAGAGCCAACTAATGAAAAACTGTTTTTT
CDR3aa: CASTDGQEPTNEKLFF

j_gene: TRBJ2-2
abundance: few
d_gene: .
v_gene: TRBV9
CDR3nt: TGTGCCAGCAGCGTACTCCCTAGCCCGAACACCGGGGAGCTGTTTTTT
CDR3aa: CASSVLPSPNTGELFF

j_gene: TRBJ1-2
abundance: .
d_gene: .
v_gene: TRBV4-2
CDR3nt: TGTGCCAGCAGCCAAGATCTCGACACCGTTACCTATGGCTACACCTTC
CDR3aa: CASSQDLDTVTYGYTF

j_gene: TRBJ2-7
abundance: .
d_gene: .
v_gene: TRBV2
CDR3nt: TGTGCCAGCACGAGAGCGGAGGGCTCCTACGAGCAGTACTTC
CDR3aa: CASTRAEGSYEQYF

j_gene: TRBJ2-3
abundance: .
d_gene: TRBD2
v_gene: TRBV20-1
CDR3nt: TGCAGTGCTAGTCAAGTCAGGGGACTAGCGGGAAGGGCGCAGTATTTT
CDR3aa: CSASQVRGLAGRAQYF

j_gene: TRBJ1-5
abundance: .
d_gene: .
v_gene: TRBV11-3
CDR3nt: TGTGCCAGCAGCTTAGAAGCAGAGGGCCTCAAAAATCAGCCCCAGCATTTT
CDR3aa: CASSLEAEGLKNQPQHF

j_gene: TRBJ1-2
abundance: once
d_gene: TRBD1
v_gene: TRBV7-9
CDR3nt: TGTGCCAGCAGCTTCGGGACAGGGAACTATGGCTACACCTTC
CDR3aa: CASSFGTGNYGYTF

j_gene: TRBJ2-3
abundance: .
d_gene: .
v_gene: TRBV27
CDR3nt: TGTGCCAGCAGTTTATTGGGGGCCGGCACAGATACGCAGTATTTT
CDR3aa: CASSLLGAGTDTQYF

j_gene: TRBJ2-1
abundance: .
d_gene: .
v_gene: TRBV7-9
CDR3nt: TGTGCCAGCAGCTCGCATCTAGCGTCGGATGAGCAGTTCTTC
CDR3aa: CASSSHLASDEQFF

j_gene: TRBJ2-1
abundance: .
d_gene: .
v_gene: TRBV24-1
CDR3nt: TGTGCCACCAGTGACCCGGGCAGGGGTTTCAATGAGCAGTTCTTC
CDR3aa: CATSDPGRGFNEQFF

j_gene: TRBJ2-7
abundance: .
d_gene: .
v_gene: TRBV7-3
CDR3nt: TGTGCCAGCAGCTTAGACAGTTCCTACGAGCAGTACTTC
CDR3aa: CASSLDSSYEQYF

j_gene: TRBJ2-3
abundance: .
d_gene: TRBD2
v_gene: TRBV4-2
CDR3nt: TGTGCCAGCAGCCAAGCCGGGGGGTCTAGCACAGATACGCAGTATTTT
CDR3aa: CASSQAGGSSTDTQYF

j_gene: TRBJ1-1
abundance: .
d_gene: .
v_gene: TRBV15
CDR3nt: TGTGCCACTACGAAGGGGAAGTACACTGAAGCTTTCTTT
CDR3aa: CATTKGKYTEAFF

j_gene: TRBJ1-3
abundance: .
d_gene: TRBD1
v_gene: TRBV3-1/TRBV3-2
CDR3nt: TGTGCCAGCGCCCAGGGGGGAGGAAACACCATATATTTT
CDR3aa: CASAQGGGNTIYF

j_gene: TRBJ2-1
abundance: .
d_gene: TRBD2
v_gene: TRBV10-2
CDR3nt: TGCGCCAGCAGTGGGACTAGCAATGAGCAGTTCTTC
CDR3aa: CASSGTSNEQFF

j_gene: TRBJ2-1
abundance: .
d_gene: TRBD2
v_gene: TRBV5-4
CDR3nt: TGTGCCAGCAGCTTGAACGGGAGGGCCGGGAATGAGCAGTTCTTC
CDR3aa: CASSLNGRAGNEQFF